What follows are 30 T cell receptor beta chains derived from one specimen sequenced in a study of cytotoxic CD8 clonotypes in ibrutinib-treated CLL. The repertoire was sequenced with immunoSEQ multiplex PCR; TCRdb's copy has only in-frame clones and lacks some. The data hold 35,000 to 50,000 clones, with just over 70% observed a single time. Sequences were derived from PBMCs, sampled at disease progression, from a patient treated with ibrutinib. These receptors all stem from a human donor with chronic lymphocytic leukemia.

The chain uses TRBV4-1 and TRBJ1-3, with a tentative D call TRBD1 (5 bases). Germline V gene data show CDR1 as MGHRA and CDR2 as YSYEKL. Deletions cut 4 bases from V and 0 bases from J, with 10 bases between. This CDR3 is built from 15 residues. The CDR3 DNA sequence: TGCGCCAGCAGCCCCGGACATATCTCTGGAAACACCATATATTTT. Encoded protein: CASSPGHISGNTIYF.

This chain connects TRBV6-5 to TRBJ1-1; TRBD1 matches at 8 bases. Germline-derived CDR1 and CDR2 are MNHEY and SVGAGI. Unmatched junction bases numbered 7, after V lost 0 bases and J lost 7 bases. CDR3 length: 15 residues. The CDR3 protein is CASSYSTGDLSEAFF. The CDR3 nucleotides read TGTGCCAGCAGTTACTCGACAGGGGATTTGAGTGAAGCTTTCTTT.

J is TRBJ2-3 and V is TRBV19; 14 bases are a match to TRBD2. V shed 2 bases and J 4 bases; nucleotides not matched to a gene: 5. The germline CDR1 and CDR2 sequences are LNHDA and SQIVND (reference sequence). This CDR3 has 17 residues. This CDR3 is CASSILGLAGDSDTQYF. DNA for the CDR3: TGTGCCAGTAGTATATTGGGACTAGCGGGAGATTCAGATACGCAGTATTTT.

V and J are TRBV6-1 and TRBJ1-3; 9 bases match TRBD1. V shed 9 bases and J 4 bases; nucleotides not matched to a gene: 10. The germline V gene has CDR1 MNHNS and CDR2 SASEGT. The CDR3 is made up of 15 amino acids. The CDR3 region has the DNA TGTGCCAGTCCTAACGGACAGGGGAAGGGAAACACCATATATTTT. Translating gives CASPNGQGKGNTIYF.

This rearrangement joins TRBV6-5 to TRBJ2-1, with D possibly TRBD1 on 5 matching bases. In germline, CDR1 is MNHEY, CDR2 SVGAGI. V dropped 5 bases and J dropped 6 bases, with 17 bases sitting between them. The CDR3 runs 15 residues. The CDR3, as DNA: TGTGCCAGCAGTCCGACAGCGACCCAGATCAATGAGCAGTTCTTC. Translated, it gives CASSPTATQINEQFF.

The table lists this clone with a few counts. The chain couples TRBV9 to TRBJ1-3; D is undetermined. Germline V gene sequence: CDR1 SGDLS, CDR2 YYNGEE. The V and J ends lost 0 bases and 2 bases respectively, with 6 bases between them. There are 14 residues in the CDR3. CDR3 sequence reads: CASSVGGPGNTIYF. CDR3 bases: TGTGCCAGCAGCGTAGGTGGTCCTGGAAACACCATATATTTT.

V is TRBV7-9 and J is TRBJ1-2, with D perhaps matching TRBD1 (5 bases). With 6 bases removed from V and 4 bases from J, the gap between germline ends came to 15 bases. The CDR3 has 14 residues. Germline CDR1 reads SEHNR; CDR2 reads FQNEAQ (reference sequence). The CDR3, as DNA: TGTGCCAGCAGTTCCCTGGGGGTGACCTATGGCTACACCTTC. Its translation: CASSSLGVTYGYTF.

A few counts support this clone. The chain combines TRBV6-5 with TRBJ1-2; D is perhaps TRBD1 (6 bases). Germline CDR1 MNHEY, CDR2 SVGAGI. The CDR3 consists of 14 residues. V was cut by 6 bases and J by 5 bases, with 16 bases left in between. CDR3 amino acids: CASRTGQTQYGYTF. The DNA of the CDR3 is TGTGCCAGCAGGACCGGACAGACCCAGTATGGCTACACCTTC.

This clone was counted a single time. Compared with germline, one end of the junction differs, possibly owing to a read error. The chain's CDR3 is CASSPRTSGSIDTQYF. CDR3 in DNA: TGTGCCAGCTCACCTAGGACTAGCGGGAGCATAGATACGCAGTATTTT. The V call is TRBV18, the J call TRBJ2-3; 13 positions agree with TRBD2. The CDR3 is 16 residues long. Per germline, CDR1 KGHSH and CDR2 LQKENI. The full variable domain, rest sourced from reference TRBV18 and TRBJ2-3, is NAGVMQNPRHLVRRRGQEARLRCSPMKGHSHVYWYRQLPEEGLKFMVYLQKENIIDESGMPKERFSAEFPKEGPSILRIQQVVRGDSAAYFCASSPRTSGSIDTQYFGPGTRLTVL.

The chain couples TRBV27 to TRBJ1-6, with 8 bases identical to TRBD1. After removal of 4 bases from V and 1 base from J, the junction contained 12 bases not matched to a gene. This CDR3 comprises 19 residues. The germline CDR1 and CDR2 sequences are MNHEY and SMNVEV (reference sequence). The CDR3 spells CASSSPLRQGPSYNSPLHF. DNA of the CDR3: TGTGCCAGCAGTTCACCGCTCCGACAGGGGCCTTCCTATAATTCACCCCTCCACTTT.

The chain is built from TRBV19 and TRBJ2-1, with a tentative D call TRBD1 (5 bases). This CDR3 spans 14 amino acids. Trimming removed 6 bases at V and 8 bases at J, with 17 bases between. CDR1 LNHDA and CDR2 SQIVND come from the germline V gene (reference sequence). The chain's CDR3 is CASRLRGLGDEQFF. CDR3 bases: TGTGCCAGTAGGCTTCGTGGGTTAGGGGATGAGCAGTTCTTC.

The chain couples TRBV11-2 to TRBJ2-2; no firm D call. Trimming pared 6 bases from V and 7 bases from J, leaving 12 bases between. Germline-derived CDR1 and CDR2 are SGHAT and FQNNGV. The CDR3 covers 13 residues. The CDR3 here is CASSALSDGELFF. In DNA, the CDR3 is TGTGCCAGCAGTGCTCTCTCAGACGGGGAGCTGTTTTTT.

This clone was counted once. This chain joins TRBV7-3 and TRBJ1-1; D unclear. Per the germline V gene, CDR1 is SGHTA and CDR2 is FQGTGA. The V and J ends lost 1 base and 8 bases respectively, with 11 bases between them. The CDR3 consists of 13 residues. The CDR3 region has the DNA TGTGCCAGCAGCTTAATACCCAGAGAAGAAGCTTTCTTT. Its translation: CASSLIPREEAFF. The full variable domain, in which reference TRBV7-3 and TRBJ1-1 provide the parts outside the CDR3, is GAGVSQTPSNKVTEKGKYVELRCDPISGHTALYWYRQSLGQGPEFLIYFQGTGAADDSGLPNDRFFAVRPEGSVSTLKIQRTERGDSAVYLCASSLIPREEAFFGQGTRLTVV.

This clone was counted a few times. V usage is TRBV6-4 and J usage is TRBJ2-3; TRBD1 agrees at 10 bases. Trimming took 0 bases from V and 4 from J; bases not matched to a gene: 1. From germline, CDR1 is MRHNA and CDR2 SNTAGT. This CDR3 is built from 15 residues. The DNA for the CDR3 is TGTGCCAGCAGTGACTCGACAGGGGGCGCAGATACGCAGTATTTT. As protein: CASSDSTGGADTQYF.

V is TRBV11-2 and J is TRBJ2-1, with D maybe TRBD2 (5 bases). Between the trimmed V and J ends, which lost 5 bases and 7 bases, there was a span of 18 bases. Per the germline V gene, CDR1 is SGHAT and CDR2 is FQNNGV. There are 15 residues in the CDR3. CDR3 bases: TGTGCCAGCAGCCCGGCTGCTCGGCCGGGGAATGAGCAGTTCTTC. As protein: CASSPAARPGNEQFF.

The chain recombines TRBV6-1 with TRBJ2-2; D possibly uses TRBD1 or TRBD2 (5 bases each). The CDR3 is made up of 13 amino acids. Germline V gene lookup returns CDR1 MNHNS and CDR2 SASEGT. Trimming took off 7 bases at V and 9 bases at J, with 15 bases between the two ends. CDR3: CASTPAGTRELFF. CDR3 nucleotides: TGTGCCAGCACCCCGGCCGGGACCCGGGAGCTGTTTTTT.

The rearrangement links TRBV6-5 to TRBJ2-7; D is uncertain. Germline assignment: CDR1 MNHEY and CDR2 SVGAGI. The CDR3 extends over 11 amino acids. Trimming removed 7 bases from V and 3 bases from J, with 7 bases in between. Here the CDR3 reads CASKDLYEQYF. CDR3 in DNA: TGTGCCAGCAAGGACCTCTACGAGCAGTACTTC.

This clone occurred once. V gene TRBV6-5 combines with J gene TRBJ2-7, with 8 positions matching TRBD2. This CDR3 has 14 residues. V trimming: 6 bases; J trimming: 1 base; junction bases outside the gene matches: 5. Germline V lookup: CDR1 MNHEY, CDR2 SVGAGI. The CDR3 protein is CASSPAGVSYEQYF. CDR3 nucleotides: TGTGCCAGCAGCCCAGCGGGAGTGTCCTACGAGCAGTACTTC.

The chain recombines TRBV11-2 with TRBJ1-1; the D is unclear. Trimming cost V 4 bases and J 1 base, with 7 bases left between them. This CDR3 has 13 amino acids. Germline lookup yields CDR1 SGHAT and CDR2 FQNNGV. CDR3 bases: TGTGCCAGCAGCTCGGACGGGAACACTGAAGCTTTCTTT. It is translated as CASSSDGNTEAFF. The entire variable domain, with the rest obtained from reference TRBV11-2 and TRBJ1-1, is as follows: EAGVAQSPRYKIIEKRQSVAFWCNPISGHATLYWYQQILGQGPKLLIQFQNNGVVDDSQLPKDRFSAERLKGVDSTLKIQPAKLEDSAVYLCASSSDGNTEAFFGQGTRLTVV.

The V gene is TRBV11-1, the J gene TRBJ1-6; perhaps TRBD1 as D (6 bases). CDR3 size: 14 residues. Germline-derived CDR1 and CDR2 are SGHAT and FQDESV (reference sequence). Trimming took off 1 base at V and 7 bases at J, with 8 bases between the two ends. Here the CDR3 DNA reads TGTGCCAGCAGCTTAGACAGGGCGAATTCACCCCTCCACTTT. It encodes CASSLDRANSPLHF.

This clone has just one count. The V gene is TRBV6-4, the J gene TRBJ1-1; no clear D. Trimming removed 3 bases from V and 1 base from J, with 6 bases in between. Germline lookup yields CDR1 MRHNA and CDR2 SNTAGT. The CDR3 loop spans 13 amino acids. As DNA, the CDR3 is TGTGCCAGCAGTGAGGTGGAGAACACTGAAGCTTTCTTT. Its translation: CASSEVENTEAFF.

This clone was seen a handful of times. The V gene is TRBV5-1, the J gene TRBJ1-1; no clear D gene. Germline CDR1 SGHRS, CDR2 YFSETQ. Trimming stripped 4 bases from V and 3 bases from J, with 4 bases between. The CDR3 totals 11 residues. CDR3 sequence reads: CASSTDTEAFF. For the CDR3, the DNA is TGCGCCAGCAGCACCGACACTGAAGCTTTCTTT.

The chain has TRBV25-1 and TRBJ2-5; D unclear. Germline V lookup: CDR1 MGHDK, CDR2 SYGVNS. V shed 4 bases and J shed 4 bases, with 10 bases lying between them. The length of the CDR3 is 13 residues. CDR3 residues: CASSVPGGETQYF. DNA of the CDR3: TGTGCCAGCAGTGTACCGGGCGGAGAGACCCAGTACTTC. Full variable domain (rest looked up from reference TRBV25-1 and TRBJ2-5): EADIYQTPRYLVIGTGKKITLECSQTMGHDKMYWYQQDPGMELHLIHYSYGVNSTEKGDLSSESTVSRIRTEHFPLTLESARPSHTSQYLCASSVPGGETQYFGPGTRLLVL.

This chain connects TRBV29-1 to TRBJ1-2; tentatively, D is TRBD1 (6 bases). V lost 5 bases to trimming and J lost 7 bases, with 20 bases between them. The CDR3 is made up of 14 amino acids. CDR1 is SQVTM, CDR2 ANQGSEA, per germline. The CDR3 DNA is TGCAGCGTTCGGACAGATACATCGTTAGGTGGCTACACCTTC. Protein product: CSVRTDTSLGGYTF.

This chain joins TRBV5-8 and TRBJ2-3; no clear D gene. V gave up 6 bases and J gave up 4 bases, with 9 bases separating them. This CDR3 comprises 12 residues. CDR1 SGHTS and CDR2 YDEGEE come from the germline V gene. This CDR3 is CASISLADTQYF. CDR3 nucleotides: TGTGCCAGCATCTCGCTCGCAGATACGCAGTATTTT.

The chain recombines TRBV28 with TRBJ2-5; D is unclear. The CDR3 is 15 amino acids. Trimming stripped 6 bases from V and 5 bases from J, with 19 bases between. Germline assignment: CDR1 MDHEN and CDR2 SYDVKM. The CDR3 sequence: CASRQPRTYGETQYF. The CDR3 nucleotides are TGTGCCAGCAGACAACCCAGAACCTATGGGGAGACCCAGTACTTC.

The chain carries TRBV7-8 and TRBJ2-2, with D perhaps TRBD1 or TRBD2 (5 bases each). V gave up 5 bases and J gave up 9 bases, with 22 bases separating them. This CDR3 has 16 residues. CDR1 SGHVS and CDR2 FQNEAQ come from the germline V gene. The CDR3 loop reads CASSAGTAGLHRELFF. In nucleotides, the CDR3 is TGTGCCAGCAGCGCCGGGACCGCAGGCTTACACCGGGAGCTGTTTTTT.

This rearrangement joins TRBV18 to TRBJ2-5, with D possibly matching TRBD1 (6 bases). CDR3 length: 12 residues. V was trimmed by 2 bases and J by 5 bases, leaving 6 bases between them. Germline loops: CDR1 KGHSH, CDR2 LQKENI. For the CDR3, the DNA is TGTGCCAGCTCACCAGGACAGGAGACCCAGTACTTC. As protein: CASSPGQETQYF.

This sequence joins TRBV9 and TRBJ2-7, with 7 positions matching TRBD1. In germline, CDR1 is SGDLS, CDR2 YYNGEE. Losses at the gene ends were 0 bases for V and 3 bases for J; bases not matched to a gene: 6. This CDR3 comprises 15 residues. CDR3 sequence reads: CASSVGPGQLYEQYF. The CDR3 DNA reads TGTGCCAGCAGCGTAGGCCCGGGACAGCTCTACGAGCAGTACTTC.

V usage is TRBV11-3 and J usage is TRBJ1-5; no definite D call. V lost 3 bases and J 5 bases, leaving 14 bases between the germline ends. The germline gives CDR1 SGHNT, CDR2 YENEEA. The CDR3 runs 15 residues. CDR3 nucleotides: TGTGCCAGCAGCTTCCAGAGACACTTCGATCAGCCCCAGCATTTT. This codes for CASSFQRHFDQPQHF.